Sequencing of this T cell receptor (beta chain) was carried out in a study of identical twins. Study-wide results and limits: Part of the zero-insertion signal could reflect confounding by invariant MAIT and iNKT cells.

This clonotype was detected only a few times. Antigen unknown. Healthy Caucasian donors formed the entire cohort. Addition of a universal primer site occurred through template switching, and cDNA carried unique molecular identifiers. MiXCR, run by TCRdb on the 5' RACE reads, gives a single entry per CDR3 protein. The repertoire consists of under 500,000 distinct CDR3 sequences, with approximately 15% occurring once and the leading ten covering about 0.97%. The CDR3 runs 12 residues. Germline V gives CDR1 DFQATT, CDR2 SNEGSKA (reference sequence). Trimming left V 5 bases short and J 5 bases short, with 11 bases between. The same sample was also used in a study of yellow fever vaccine responses in identical twins.

The receptor comes from a woman aged 18-29 years in good health. Material: CD4+ T cells sorted from blood. This rearrangement joins TRBV20-1 to TRBJ2-3; D is possibly TRBD2 (6 bases). The CDR3, as DNA: TGCAGTGCTCCCCCGGGGGAAGATACGCAGTATTTT. Protein product: CSAPPGEDTQYF.